These 29 T cell receptor beta chains were all obtained from the same sample, sequenced in a study of cytotoxic CD8 clonotypes in ibrutinib-treated CLL. Assay: immunoSEQ multiplex PCR; the TCRdb copy retains only in-frame clones and omits some. The sample records approximately 200,000 clones, approximately 72% being singletons. Here the sequenced sample was PBMCs, taken after 24 months of ibrutinib treatment. These receptors were obtained from a human donor with chronic lymphocytic leukemia.

J is TRBJ2-7 and V is TRBV5-6; 8 bases align to TRBD1. Germline lookup yields CDR1 SGHDT and CDR2 YYEEEE. CDR3 size: 16 residues. Trimming took 4 bases from V and 6 from J; bases not matched to a gene: 15. This CDR3 reads CASSLGQGSRISEQYF. CDR3 sequence (DNA): TGTGCCAGCAGCCTCGGACAGGGATCTAGGATCTCCGAGCAGTACTTC.

The chain recombines TRBV6-6 with TRBJ2-7; 8 bases agree with TRBD2. There are 15 residues in the CDR3. V lost 3 bases and J lost 4; bases outside the gene matches: 8. Per the germline V gene, CDR1 is MNHNY and CDR2 is SVGAGI (reference sequence). CDR3 sequence: CASSYRREAPYEQYF. The CDR3 DNA follows: TGTGCCAGCAGTTATAGGCGGGAGGCCCCTTACGAGCAGTACTTC.

The chain links TRBV7-2 to TRBJ1-3; D is unresolved. Trimming cost V 5 bases and J 0 bases, with 11 bases left between them. The CDR3 has 15 residues. The germline CDR1 and CDR2 sequences are SGHTA and FQGNSA. The CDR3 DNA reads TGTGCCAGCAGCGCTTCGGGAGTCTCTGGAAACACCATATATTTT. This encodes CASSASGVSGNTIYF.

This rearrangement joins TRBV4-1 to TRBJ2-7; 13 positions agree with TRBD2. CDR3 length: 17 amino acids. Unmatched junction bases numbered 7, after V lost 4 bases and J lost 1 base. Germline-derived CDR1 and CDR2 are MGHRA and YSYEKL. The CDR3, as DNA: TGCGCCAGCAGCCCGCGACTAGCGGGAGGTTTATCCTACGAGCAGTACTTC. This translates into CASSPRLAGGLSYEQYF.

The V call is TRBV4-1, the J call TRBJ1-1; D might be TRBD1 (6 bases). Germline values: CDR1 MGHRA, CDR2 YSYEKL. The germline V and J ends were trimmed by 3 bases and 0 bases, with 11 bases remaining between them. The CDR3 has 15 residues. The CDR3, as DNA: TGCGCCAGCAGCCAGGCGGGGGCTGTGAACACTGAAGCTTTCTTT. Protein sequence: CASSQAGAVNTEAFF.

This chain uses TRBV9 with TRBJ2-2; D remains unclear. This CDR3 has 14 amino acids. Germline V gene sequence: CDR1 SGDLS, CDR2 YYNGEE. V lost 1 base and J lost 0, with 4 bases in between. Written as DNA, the CDR3 is TGTGCCAGCAGCGTAAGACCGAACACCGGGGAGCTGTTTTTT. This codes for CASSVRPNTGELFF.

The rearrangement uses TRBV5-1 and TRBJ2-7; no reliable D call. Looked up from germline, CDR1 is SGHRS and CDR2 is YFSETQ. The CDR3 is made up of 13 amino acids. Trimming shortened V by 5 bases and J by 2 bases, and 11 bases separated the two germline ends. The CDR3 protein is CASSLGNTYEQYF. The CDR3, as DNA: TGCGCCAGCAGTCTGGGGAATACCTACGAGCAGTACTTC.

The rearrangement uses TRBV2 and TRBJ2-1, with TRBD2 identical over 10 bases. CDR1 and CDR2 (germline): SNHLY, FYNNEI. V dropped 4 bases and J dropped 0; count of bases not matched to a gene: 9. CDR3 length: 18 residues. Here the CDR3 reads CASSGGLADLLSYNEQFF. In DNA form, the CDR3 reads TGTGCCAGCAGTGGAGGACTAGCGGACCTACTCTCCTACAATGAGCAGTTCTTC.

The chain joins TRBV15 to TRBJ2-1; D is perhaps TRBD2 (5 bases). CDR3 length equals 13 residues. Trimming removed 0 bases from V and 8 bases from J, with 8 bases in between. Germline CDR1 and CDR2: LNHNV and YYDKDF (reference sequence). This CDR3 is CATSRDFGDEQFF. CDR3 DNA: TGTGCCACCAGCAGAGATTTCGGGGATGAGCAGTTCTTC.

The rearrangement joins TRBV10-3 to TRBJ2-7; the match to TRBD1 covers 7 bases. V shed 6 bases and J 0 bases; nucleotides not matched to a gene: 5. Germline values: CDR1 ENHRY, CDR2 SYGVKD. The CDR3 length is 14 residues. Here the CDR3 DNA reads TGTGCCATCAGCTACCGGGACAGCTCCTACGAGCAGTACTTC. Translated, it gives CAISYRDSSYEQYF.

This clone showed up just a few times. The chain combines TRBV30 with TRBJ2-2; TRBD1 matches at 7 bases. Per germline, CDR1 GTSNPN and CDR2 SVGIG (reference sequence). The V segment lost 2 bases and the J segment 4 bases; nucleotides outside the gene matches: 4. This CDR3 contains 14 residues. The CDR3 region is CAWSLDRVTGELFF. As DNA, the CDR3 is TGTGCCTGGAGTTTAGACAGGGTCACCGGGGAGCTGTTTTTT.

The chain uses TRBV10-3 and TRBJ1-5, with D hard to call. This CDR3 comprises 14 residues. Germline-derived CDR1 and CDR2 are ENHRY and SYGVKD. V lost 2 bases to trimming and J lost 7 bases, with 12 bases between them. The CDR3 DNA reads TGTGCCATCAGTGAGGCGAATGATATCCAGCCCCAGCATTTT. Translation: CAISEANDIQPQHF.

This clone was recorded only once. The rearrangement uses TRBV28 and TRBJ1-5, with no clear D. Germline V gene data show CDR1 as MDHEN and CDR2 as SYDVKM. Trimming shortened V by 3 bases and J by 4 bases, and 4 bases separated the two germline ends. This CDR3 has 12 amino acids. CDR3 sequence: CASSFQNQPQHF. In nucleotides, the CDR3 is TGTGCCAGCAGTTTTCAGAATCAGCCCCAGCATTTT. Full variable domain (rest looked up from reference TRBV28 and TRBJ1-5): DVKVTQSSRYLVKRTGEKVFLECVQDMDHENMFWYRQDPGLGLRLIYFSYDVKMKEKGDIPEGYSVSREKKERFSLILESASTNQTSMYLCASSFQNQPQHFGDGTRLSIL.

The chain employs TRBV28 and TRBJ1-2; TRBD1 might be the D (5 bases). The CDR3 is 14 amino acids. Germline V gene data show CDR1 as MDHEN and CDR2 as SYDVKM. V shed 5 bases and J shed 1 base, with 11 bases lying between them. This CDR3 reads CASSPGTDNYGYTF. CDR3 DNA sequence: TGTGCCAGCAGTCCCGGGACGGATAACTATGGCTACACCTTC.

V is TRBV27 and J is TRBJ2-7, with 9 bases identical to TRBD2. Germline lookup yields CDR1 MNHEY and CDR2 SMNVEV (reference sequence). The ends lost 6 bases at V and 4 bases at J; junction bases unmatched: 7. This CDR3 region has 14 residues. CDR3 in DNA: TGTGCCAGCAGCCCCGCGGGAGGGCGGTACGAGCAGTACTTC. Residues: CASSPAGGRYEQYF.

The chain employs TRBV28 and TRBJ1-4, with D possibly matching TRBD1 (5 bases). The V end was cut by 6 bases, the J end by 11 bases, with 16 bases between. This CDR3 is 13 amino acids long. Germline V gives CDR1 MDHEN, CDR2 SYDVKM. CDR3 loop: CASSFTRGYKLFF. CDR3 sequence (DNA): TGTGCCAGCAGCTTTACGAGGGGCTATAAACTGTTTTTT.

The rearrangement uses TRBV7-3 and TRBJ2-1; unclear D gene. Germline CDR1 and CDR2: SGHTA and FQGTGA. V shed 4 bases and J shed 12 bases, with 16 bases lying between them. CDR3 length: 13 amino acids. CDR3 residues: CASSSSDLRRQFF. The CDR3 DNA is TGTGCCAGCAGCTCGTCGGACCTCCGGAGGCAGTTCTTC.

V usage is TRBV7-3 and J usage is TRBJ2-1; D is tentatively TRBD1 or TRBD2 (5 bases each). Germline CDR1 and CDR2: SGHTA and FQGTGA. The CDR3 extends over 11 amino acids. V was trimmed by 5 bases and J by 13 bases, leaving 12 bases between them. The CDR3 region is CASSPGAIQFF. As DNA, the CDR3 is TGTGCCAGCAGCCCCGGGGCCATACAGTTCTTC.

The V gene is TRBV4-2, the J gene TRBJ2-4; 8 positions match TRBD2. There are 16 residues in the CDR3. The V gene end was trimmed by 0 bases and the J gene end by 6 bases; junction bases not matched to a gene: 7. CDR1 LGHNA and CDR2 YNFKEQ come from the germline V gene. The chain's CDR3 is CASSQDQSGLGNIQYF. DNA for the CDR3: TGTGCCAGCAGCCAAGATCAGTCGGGACTAGGAAACATTCAGTACTTC.

V usage is TRBV7-2 and J usage is TRBJ1-1, with 7 bases aligning to TRBD1. CDR3 length: 14 amino acids. CDR1 is SGHTA, CDR2 FQGNSA, per germline. J lost 9 bases, V lost 4 bases, and 11 bases had no gene match. CDR3 region: CASSYGTARTQAFF. As DNA, the CDR3 is TGTGCCAGCAGCTACGGGACAGCTCGTACCCAAGCTTTCTTT.

In this sample, this clone turned up a few times. The V call is TRBV7-6, the J call TRBJ2-1; 10 bases are shared with TRBD2. J was trimmed by 10 bases and V by 2 bases; bases with no gene match: 8. The germline gives CDR1 SGHVS, CDR2 FNYEAQ. CDR3 size: 15 residues. CDR3 residues: CASSLTSGIVGEQFF. CDR3 DNA sequence: TGTGCCAGCAGCTTAACTAGCGGGATAGTTGGCGAGCAGTTCTTC.

The chain couples TRBV4-2 to TRBJ1-2; D gene uncertain. The ends were cut back, 4 bases at V and 5 bases at J, with 26 bases in the middle. The germline V gene has CDR1 LGHNA and CDR2 YNFKEQ. The CDR3 extends over 18 amino acids. The CDR3 reads CASSRPALPRPPIYGYTF. The CDR3 nucleotides read TGTGCCAGCAGCCGTCCCGCTTTACCCAGGCCCCCAATTTATGGCTACACCTTC.

In this sample, this clone turned up once. The chain has TRBV10-2 and TRBJ1-5; D not resolved. The ends were cut back, 1 base at V and 1 base at J, with 11 bases in the middle. The CDR3 sequence is 16 residues long. CDR1 is WSHSY, CDR2 SAAADI, per germline. CDR3 protein: CASSEYVRSSNQPQHF. The CDR3 nucleotides are TGCGCCAGCAGTGAGTACGTTAGGTCGAGCAATCAGCCCCAGCATTTT.

The chain recombines TRBV30 with TRBJ1-5, with a weak D call TRBD1 (5 bases). With 0 bases removed from V and 6 bases from J, the gap between germline ends came to 9 bases. Germline V gene lookup returns CDR1 GTSNPN and CDR2 SVGIG (reference sequence). CDR3 length: 13 amino acids. For the CDR3, the DNA is TGTGCCTGGAGTGTAATCGGGGCTCAGCCCCAGCATTTT. Protein product: CAWSVIGAQPQHF.

This clone was counted between two and nine times. The chain uses TRBV27 and TRBJ2-1, with 11 positions matching TRBD2. Losses at the gene ends were 4 bases for V and 4 bases for J; bases not matched to a gene: 3. Germline V CDR1 and CDR2: MNHEY, SMNVEV (reference sequence). This CDR3 region has 15 residues. This CDR3 is CASSSGTSGYNEQFF. DNA of the CDR3: TGTGCCAGCAGTTCCGGGACTAGCGGTTACAATGAGCAGTTCTTC.

The chain combines TRBV19 with TRBJ2-1; 14 bases are shared with TRBD2. Germline CDR1 is LNHDA and CDR2 is SQIVND (reference sequence). The CDR3 is 15 amino acids. V was pared by 10 bases and J by 5 bases, with 7 bases of the junction left unmatched. CDR3: CATGTSGSWDNEQFF. CDR3 nucleotides: TGTGCCACCGGGACTAGCGGGAGTTGGGACAATGAGCAGTTCTTC.

A few counts support this clone. This chain uses TRBV19 with TRBJ1-1, with D unclear. CDR1 and CDR2 from the germline V gene are LNHDA and SQIVND (reference sequence). This CDR3 comprises 18 residues. Between the trimmed V and J ends, which lost 5 bases and 0 bases, there was a span of 22 bases. This chain's CDR3 is CASSATTVTLGLNTEAFF. CDR3 nucleotides: TGTGCCAGTAGTGCTACGACCGTTACCCTGGGGTTGAACACTGAAGCTTTCTTT.

This CDR3 reads CASSAGVGTEAFF. The CDR3, as DNA: TGTGCCAGCAGCGCCGGGGTTGGCACTGAAGCTTTCTTT. V usage is TRBV9 and J usage is TRBJ1-1; D remains unclear. The CDR3 spans 13 residues. Germline lookup yields CDR1 SGDLS and CDR2 YYNGEE. Trimming stripped 3 bases from V and 4 bases from J, with 10 bases between.

This clone was recorded a few times. The chain employs TRBV7-3 and TRBJ2-1; 9 nucleotides match TRBD2. Germline-derived CDR1 and CDR2 are SGHTA and FQGTGA. This CDR3 is built from 15 residues. J was trimmed by 8 bases and V by 6 bases; bases with no gene match: 11. For the CDR3, the DNA is TGTGCCAGCAGTCGGACTAGCGAGCTGAGGGATGAGCAGTTCTTC. Encoded protein: CASSRTSELRDEQFF.